These 8 T cell receptor beta chains share one sample of origin, sequenced in a study of glioma-infiltrating T cells after dendritic cell vaccination. Produced via immunoSEQ multiplex PCR; TCRdb's table is partial and in-frame only. The sample records tens of thousands of clones, approximately 80% being singletons. Sequenced material: blood, taken before dendritic cell vaccination. The receptors were gathered from a human donor with glioblastoma.

This chain joins TRBV5-1 and TRBJ2-1; 8 bases map to TRBD1. CDR3 length: 14 residues. Losses at the gene ends were 1 base for V and 10 bases for J; bases not matched to a gene: 7. The germline gives CDR1 SGHRS, CDR2 YFSETQ. For the CDR3, the DNA is TGCGCCAGCAGCTTGAGAGAGGACAGGGAGGAGCAGTTCTTC. Protein product: CASSLREDREEQFF.

This chain uses TRBV29-1 with TRBJ1-2, with a tentative D call TRBD1 (5 bases). V was trimmed by 6 bases and J by 2 bases, leaving 13 bases between them. The germline CDR1 and CDR2 sequences are SQVTM and ANQGSEA. This CDR3 spans 13 amino acids. CDR3 sequence reads: CSVPGRYNYGYTF. The CDR3 DNA reads TGCAGCGTCCCAGGGCGATACAACTATGGCTACACCTTC. The full variable domain, rest sourced from reference TRBV29-1 and TRBJ1-2, is SAVISQKPSRDICQRGTSLTIQCQVDSQVTMMFWYRQQPGQSLTLIATANQGSEATYESGFVIDKFPISRPNLTFSTLTVSNMSPEDSSIYLCSVPGRYNYGYTFGSGTRLTVV.

CDR3 loop: CASSEYRTGVGYTF. CDR3 DNA sequence: TGTGCCAGCAGTGAATATCGGACAGGGGTGGGCTACACCTTC. The chain is built from TRBV25-1 and TRBJ1-2, with TRBD1 matching 9 bases. The V gene's germline CDR1 is MGHDK and CDR2 SYGVNS. This CDR3 has 14 amino acids. J lost 8 bases, V lost 0 bases, and 4 bases had no gene match.

The rearrangement joins TRBV12-5 to TRBJ2-3; tentatively, D is TRBD1 (6 bases). Germline V CDR1 and CDR2: LGHNT, FRNRAP. The CDR3 extends over 11 amino acids. Trimming took off 4 bases at V and 11 bases at J, with 10 bases between the two ends. Here the CDR3 DNA reads TGTGCTAGTGGTTCTGACAGGATGCAGTATTTT. Amino acids: CASGSDRMQYF.

This clone was recorded a few times. The chain combines TRBV7-9 with TRBJ2-5, with TRBD1 identical over 7 bases. V lost 5 bases, J lost 2 bases, and 2 bases stayed unmatched. The CDR3 contains 13 residues. Germline assignment: CDR1 SEHNR and CDR2 FQNEAQ (reference sequence). DNA of the CDR3: TGTGCCAGCAGCCGGACAGGTCAAGAGACCCAGTACTTC. This encodes CASSRTGQETQYF.

This chain links TRBV4-1 with TRBJ2-5; TRBD2 matches 9 bases. After removal of 1 base from V and 2 bases from J, the junction contained 8 bases not matched to a gene. CDR1 MGHRA and CDR2 YSYEKL come from the germline V gene. The CDR3 is 17 residues long. The CDR3 spells CASSQGLAGVKQETQYF. CDR3 DNA: TGCGCCAGCAGCCAAGGGTTAGCGGGAGTAAAACAAGAGACCCAGTACTTC.

The chain employs TRBV2 and TRBJ1-5; D possibly corresponds to TRBD1 (6 bases). V shed 1 base and J shed 4 bases, with 11 bases lying between them. The CDR3 totals 15 residues. From germline, CDR1 is SNHLY and CDR2 FYNNEI. The CDR3 bases are TGTGCCAGCAGTGAAGGACAGGTTTCAAATCAGCCCCAGCATTTT. It specifies CASSEGQVSNQPQHF.

V and J are TRBV4-1 and TRBJ2-5; tentatively, D is TRBD2 (6 bases). CDR3 length: 15 amino acids. Germline V CDR1 and CDR2: MGHRA, YSYEKL. V was trimmed by 0 bases and J by 5 bases, leaving 13 bases between them. CDR3 nucleotides: TGCGCCAGCAGCCAAGAGGGACTCGCGGAGGAGACCCAGTACTTC. The encoded protein is CASSQEGLAEETQYF.